This T cell receptor (beta chain) was identified during a study of blood T cell repertoires in COVID-19. The germline CDR1 and CDR2 sequences are SGHDN and FVKESK. The V end lost 4 bases, the J end lost 6 bases, and 12 bases lay between the germline ends. CDR3 length: 13 residues. Profiling relied on immunoSEQ multiplex PCR, and the TCRdb table lists in-frame clones only, not all of them. The sample carries around 200,000 clones, around 85% recorded once. This rearrangement joins TRBV14 to TRBJ1-1; no definite D call. The sequencing sample was made of PBMCs or T cells enriched from blood (not recorded which). This TCR was recovered from a man between 40 and 49 years old who had recovered from COVID-19. In DNA form, the CDR3 reads TGTGCCAGCAGCCGCAGCTCCGGGGCTGAAGCTTTCTTT. It codes for CASSRSSGAEAFF. The full variable domain, in which reference TRBV14 and TRBJ1-1 provide the parts outside the CDR3, is EAGVTQFPSHSVIEKGQTVTLRCDPISGHDNLYWYRRVMGKEIKFLLHFVKESKQDESGMPNNRFLAERTGGTYSTLKVQPAELEDSGVYFCASSRSSGAEAFFGQGTRLTVV.